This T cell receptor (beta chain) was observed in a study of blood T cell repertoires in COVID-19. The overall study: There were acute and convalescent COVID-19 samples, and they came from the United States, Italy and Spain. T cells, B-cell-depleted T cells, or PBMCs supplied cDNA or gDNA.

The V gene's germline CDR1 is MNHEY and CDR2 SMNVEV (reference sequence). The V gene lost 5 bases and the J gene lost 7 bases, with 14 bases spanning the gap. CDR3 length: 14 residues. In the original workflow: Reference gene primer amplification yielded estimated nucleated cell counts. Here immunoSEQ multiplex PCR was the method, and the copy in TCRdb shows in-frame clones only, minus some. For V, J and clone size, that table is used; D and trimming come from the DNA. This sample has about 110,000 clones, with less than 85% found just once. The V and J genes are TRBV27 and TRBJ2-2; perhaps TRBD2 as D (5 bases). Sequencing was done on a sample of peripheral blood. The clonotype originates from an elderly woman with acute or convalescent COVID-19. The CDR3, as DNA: TGTGCCAGCAGTATCGATTCTAGCCTCGGGGAGCTGTTTTTT. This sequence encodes CASSIDSSLGELFF.